This record concerns one T cell receptor beta chain sequence. It lacks a known antigen. No base-level quality is on record; no much larger clone is a single base apart. Other DNA sequences in this specimen translate into the identical CDR3. TCR CDR3 regions were amplified from genomic DNA by multiplex PCR using the deep immunoSEQ assay. For each cell subset, the extracted genomic DNA was distributed evenly across all wells of several immunoSEQ 96-well plates, and each plate served as one replicate. Each replicate PCR for sorted subsets received 150 to 250 ng genomic DNA, equal to 30,000 or so T cell genomes. The purified libraries were quantified using a Qubit 3.0 fluorometer, sized with a Bioanalyzer 2100, and then quantified again using the KAPA Library Quantification kit. Every immunoSEQ 96-well plate was sequenced on a dedicated single-read 150-cycle Illumina NextSeq 550 flow cell. As for the authors' bioinformatics: Because the immunoSEQ output held only junctional sequences and lacked quality scores, the filtering could not match the filtering applied to full-length reads. To assign V/J genes and CDR3, sequences were annotated using PyIR, a Python wrapper for IgBLAST v1.9, with IMGT germline references. Reads were filtered out if the reads had weak V/J assignments (E-value above 1e-6), no CDR3, stop codons, out-of-frame junctions, or ambiguous translated residues. A V3J clonotype was defined by an identical inferred V gene, J gene, and CDR3 amino acid sequence. The percentage overlap between two repertoires was calculated by dividing the number of shared unique clonotypes by the size of the smaller repertoire. Three approaches were used to assess repertoire richness: RTK rarefaction, the Chao1 estimator, and Recon v2.1 estimates of unobserved clonotypes. For all TCRbeta clonotypes obtained by the gDNA method from four donors, generation probabilities were computed with OLGA. TCRdb re-hosts the immuneACCESS table, in-frame sequences only. Its copies lack some clones; in the studies checked, an unresolved V gene accounts for under half of them, and the cause for the rest is not known. Clone size and V and J calls were adopted from that table, with D and trimming inferred from the DNA. The sample profile shows roughly 2.2 million clones; more than 85% of them were found once. About 0.39% of the sample comes from the top ten.

The data derive from a study of shared clonotypes between healthy human individuals (dated by TCRdb to between 2020 and 2021). Notes on the research overall: The cohort included three men and two women between 18 and 49 years of age. Per donor, three plates each were used for CD4 naive and CD4 memory, two for CD8 naive, and one for CD8 memory. To estimate repertoire size and how much clonotypes are shared between individuals, the study performed deep sequencing of blood TCR repertoires from about 5 healthy adults. To increase sequencing depth and limit assay-specific biases, TCR repertoire library preparation and sequencing were carried out by different laboratories using diverse techniques. Leukapheresis yielded between about 0.85 and 9 billion PBMCs per donor. General findings and caveats noted by the study authors: Based on pairwise subsampling, the degree of clonotype sharing among donors was expected to be affected by sequencing depth. Compared with non-shared clonotypes, the clonotypes found in all four sorted-subset donors had higher generation probabilities. Larger estimated clonotype richness was generally found for naive subsets than for memory subsets. Rarefaction of sorted-subset datasets indicated incomplete sequencing despite the large sequencing depth. Because the study included a small number of donors, the genetic and exposure-history diversity represented was limited. Sampling was limited to blood, and TCR repertoires in tissue likely differ from TCR repertoires in blood. When a handful of donors were compared, the shared fraction of clonotypes was 5% to 6.5% for naive CD4, around 4% for naive CD8, 2% to 2.5% for memory CD4, and roughly 0.4% for memory CD8.

Donors were healthy HIV-negative adults with no recently reported acute infections or vaccinations. Every donor was a Caucasian adult living in Nashville, Tennessee, USA. CD4+ T cells were enriched by magnetic negative selection; naive cells were then positively selected on CD45RA, and the negative fraction formed the memory subset. Blood was obtained by leukapheresis, after which PBMCs were separated by Ficoll-Histopaque density gradient centrifugation and cryopreserved in liquid nitrogen vapor phase. Analytical flow cytometry was used to check the purity and quantity of every magnetically sorted T cell population. Each sorted fraction had its genomic DNA isolated and then quantified by UV absorbance on a Nanodrop 2000c. Germline trimming amounts to 1 base on V and 1 base on J, with 3 as the count of junction bases outside the gene matches. The CDR3 covers 15 residues, taking in both the cysteine and the phenylalanine. The CDR3 DNA has 45 bases and is translated from base 1. CDR1 and CDR2 are read off the germline V gene as SGHTA and FQGNSA.

Sequencing input: naive CD4+ T cells from PBMCs. In light of the paper, this sample's cell subset or site label describes: CD45RA+ positively selected. The sequence derives from a man aged 18 to 29 in good health. Some clones in this sample may be carry-over from other donors' samples. The chain links TRBV7-2 with TRBJ2-7; a stretch of 8 junction bases matches TRBD2. This receptor has the CDR3 CASSLGGTSSYEQYF. The DNA sequence is TGTGCCAGCAGCTTAGGAGGGACTAGTTCCTACGAGCAGTACTTC.